This record looks at one TCR beta chain sequence and its context. Its antigen remains undetermined. The sample holds no much larger clone one base away, and base qualities are not on file. Using the deep immunoSEQ assay, multiplex PCR amplified TCR CDR3 regions from genomic DNA. Extracted genomic DNA from each cell subset was distributed evenly across all wells of several immunoSEQ 96-well plates, and each plate was treated as a replicate. Each replicate PCR for unsorted PBMC received roughly 300 ng genomic DNA, equal to approximately 30,000 T cell genomes. Ten immunoSEQ deep assay plates were used to sequence unsorted PBMC genomic DNA. The purified libraries were quantified using a Qubit 3.0 fluorometer, sized with a Bioanalyzer 2100, and then quantified again using the KAPA Library Quantification kit. Every immunoSEQ 96-well plate was sequenced on a dedicated single-read 150-cycle Illumina NextSeq 550 flow cell. The paper's processing steps were these. Because the immunoSEQ output held only junctional sequences and lacked quality scores, the filtering could not match the filtering applied to full-length reads. Sequences were annotated with PyIR, a Python wrapper for IgBLAST v1.9, using IMGT germline references to assign V/J genes and CDR3. Any read was removed if the V/J assignment was weak (E-value above 1e-6), the CDR3 was missing, or the read contained stop codons, out-of-frame junctions, or ambiguous translated residues. V3J clonotypes were defined by identical inferred V gene, J gene, and CDR3 amino acid sequence. Percentage overlap between repertoires was calculated by dividing the number of shared unique clonotypes by the size of the smaller repertoire. Three approaches were used to assess repertoire richness: RTK rarefaction, the Chao1 estimator, and Recon v2.1 estimates of unobserved clonotypes. What TCRdb holds here is the immuneACCESS table cut down to in-frame rearrangements. Part of the clones is not present; checked against another copy, under half of the missing clones reflect an unresolved V gene, and the others are unexplained. D and trimming come from the DNA, and the V and J calls and clone size come from that table. The table for this sample lists about 480,000 clones; 79% of them were counted only once. Clones ranked in the top ten supply 10% to 15% of the sample.

V loses 2 bases of germline sequence and J loses 7 bases, and the interval between the two ends is 14 bases. Including the terminal cysteine and phenylalanine, the CDR3 comprises 14 residues. Only the CDR3 DNA stays, 42 bases, in frame from base 1. CDR1 MNHEY and CDR2 SVGAGI are derived from the germline V gene. This sample was included in a study of shared clonotypes between healthy human individuals (dated by TCRdb to about 2020). With respect to the entire study: The cohort comprised two women and a few men aged 18 to 49 years. Blood TCR repertoires of four to six healthy adults were deeply sequenced to estimate repertoire size and the extent of clonotype sharing between individuals. Each donor's leukapheresis produced roughly between about 0.8 and 8.9 billion PBMCs. Different laboratories and diverse techniques were used to prepare libraries and sequence TCR repertoires, to increase sequencing depth and limit assay-specific biases.

The donors were healthy, HIV-negative adults with no recently reported acute infections or vaccinations. Every donor was a Caucasian adult residing in Nashville, Tennessee, USA. For unsorted samples, 90 million to 95 million PBMCs were counted, and genomic DNA was extracted using the QIAamp DNA Blood Mini kit. Blood was collected by leukapheresis, and PBMCs were isolated by Ficoll-Histopaque density gradient centrifugation and then cryopreserved in liquid nitrogen vapor phase. General study outcomes and caveats: Sampling was restricted to blood, and TCR repertoires in tissues likely differ from the TCR repertoires found in blood. Pairwise subsampling indicated that sequencing depth was expected to affect the degree of clonotype sharing among donors. Because the study included only a small number of donors, the genetic and exposure-history diversity represented was limited.

The sequence was obtained from a woman in her 40s in good health. Some clones in this sample may be carry-over from other donors' samples. Sample: PBMCs. The chain is encoded by TRBV6-5 joined to TRBJ2-5; TRBD1 is perhaps the D gene, given 6 matching bases. CDR3 loop: CASSYLTGGGTQYF. The DNA is as follows: TGTGCCAGCAGTTACCTGACAGGCGGAGGGACCCAGTACTTC.